The 21 T cell receptor beta chains below all came from one sample that was sequenced in a study of T-cell reconstitution after alpha-beta-depleted transplantation in children. It was with unique molecular identifiers that the TCRbeta library was prepared. TCRdb called the PCR reads again in MiXCR, with one record for every CDR3 protein. The sample consists of approximately 100,000 distinct CDR3 sequences, over 9% of them appearing once. The material sequenced was PBMCs from the stem cell graft donor, taken from the stem cell graft. Every receptor here comes from a human donor who donated a stem cell graft to a child with inherited bone marrow failure.

This clonotype was seen ten or more times. The chain recombines TRBV7-2 with TRBJ2-7; 8 nucleotides line up with TRBD1. With V trimmed by 1 base and J by 0 bases, 5 bases remained unmatched. The CDR3 loop spans 16 amino acids. The germline gives CDR1 SGHTA, CDR2 FQGNSA. The CDR3 loop reads CASSLVRDRSSYEQYF. CDR3 nucleotide sequence: TGTGCCAGCAGCTTAGTGCGGGACAGGAGCTCCTACGAGCAGTACTTC.

V usage is TRBV19 and J usage is TRBJ1-2; no clear D. This CDR3 comprises 15 residues. Germline values: CDR1 LNHDA, CDR2 SQIVND (reference sequence). Trimming cost V 7 bases and J 0 bases, with 15 bases left between them. CDR3 in DNA: TGTGCCAGTACTCCACGGGATCGAGCTAACTATGGCTACACCTTC. Its translation is CASTPRDRANYGYTF.

In its sample, this clonotype was seen a few times. A read error may be the cause here, since a much bigger clone is one base away. The rearrangement links TRBV13 to TRBJ1-3; 8 bases line up with TRBD1. Per the germline V gene, CDR1 is PRHDT and CDR2 is FYEKMQ (reference sequence). The CDR3 totals 14 residues. J was trimmed by 8 bases and V by 3 bases; bases with no gene match: 6. CDR3 in amino acids: CASSLGQAVDTIYF. CDR3 DNA: TGTGCCAGCAGCTTGGGACAGGCTGTGGACACCATATATTTT.

This clonotype appeared many times. The rearrangement links TRBV7-9 to TRBJ2-1; D not certain. Deletions cut 4 bases from V and 4 bases from J, with 17 bases between. The CDR3 consists of 16 residues. Looked up from germline, CDR1 is SEHNR and CDR2 is FQNEAQ (reference sequence). The CDR3 loop reads CASSSTWVLEYNEQFF. The CDR3 nucleotides read TGTGCCAGCAGCTCAACATGGGTCCTAGAGTACAATGAGCAGTTCTTC.

This clonotype was seen at least ten times. The J gene is TRBJ2-5, the V gene TRBV29-1; TRBD2 matches 8 bases. Per germline, CDR1 SQVTM and CDR2 ANQGSEA. The CDR3 contains 15 residues. V shed 4 bases and J 2 bases; nucleotides not matched to a gene: 9. In DNA, the CDR3 is TGCAGCGTTGCGGGACTAGGGATATCTCAAGAGACCCAGTACTTC. As protein: CSVAGLGISQETQYF.

CDR3 residues: CASSLSSGGSSYNSPLHF. The DNA for the CDR3 is TGTGCCAGCAGTTTATCCTCCGGGGGAAGCTCCTATAATTCACCCCTCCACTTT. The chain is built from TRBV27 and TRBJ1-6; D may be TRBD1 (5 bases). This CDR3 comprises 18 residues. Per the germline V gene, CDR1 is MNHEY and CDR2 is SMNVEV (reference sequence). Trimming left V 0 bases short and J 0 bases short, with 12 bases between.

This clonotype came up many times. The chain carries TRBV4-1 and TRBJ2-7; 9 nucleotides agree with TRBD1. The V segment lost 4 bases and the J segment 3 bases; nucleotides outside the gene matches: 4. This CDR3 contains 14 residues. Germline V gene data show CDR1 as MGHRA and CDR2 as YSYEKL. The CDR3 loop reads CASSRGTGRYEQYF. The CDR3 DNA is TGCGCCAGCAGCCGCGGGACAGGGCGCTACGAGCAGTACTTC.

This clonotype showed up many times. The chain combines TRBV7-2 with TRBJ2-1, with 11 bases fitting TRBD2. CDR3 length: 15 amino acids. Trimming took 3 bases from V and 9 from J; bases not matched to a gene: 7. In germline, CDR1 is SGHTA, CDR2 FQGNSA. CDR3 coding DNA: TGTGCCAGCAGCTTTAGCGGGAGGGCCAGTGGTGAGCAGTTCTTC. The encoded protein is CASSFSGRASGEQFF.

V is TRBV15 and J is TRBJ1-4, with TRBD1 identical over 8 bases. The germline V gene encodes CDR1 LNHNV and CDR2 YYDKDF (reference sequence). The CDR3 is 15 amino acids. J lost 4 bases, V lost 1 base, and 2 bases had no gene match. CDR3 amino acids: CATSRGTGNNEKLFF. CDR3 DNA sequence: TGTGCCACCAGCAGAGGGACAGGGAATAATGAAAAACTGTTTTTT. Filled out from reference TRBV15 and TRBJ1-4, the complete variable domain reads DAMVIQNPRYQVTQFGKPVTLSCSQTLNHNVMYWYQQKSSQAPKLLFHYYDKDFNNEADTPDNFQSRRPNTSFCFLDIRSPGLGDTAMYLCATSRGTGNNEKLFFGSGTQLSVL.

This clonotype was observed at least ten times. The chain carries TRBV28 and TRBJ1-6; D uncertain. The length of the CDR3 is 18 residues. Germline V gene data show CDR1 as MDHEN and CDR2 as SYDVKM. V lost 2 bases and J lost 0, with 14 bases in between. For the CDR3, the DNA is TGTGCCAGCAGTTTACCCGGACGGAAGAGCTCCTATAATTCACCCCTCCACTTT. It encodes CASSLPGRKSSYNSPLHF.

In this sample, this clonotype turned up a few times. CDR3 coding DNA: TGCGCCAGCAGCTTTCGCCTAATGAGGGGGGACTACAATGAGCAGTTCTTC. This translates into CASSFRLMRGDYNEQFF. The chain is built from TRBV5-1 and TRBJ2-1, with D perhaps matching TRBD1 or TRBD2 (6 bases each). Germline V gene lookup returns CDR1 SGHRS and CDR2 YFSETQ. The CDR3 sequence is 17 residues long. Trimming pared 2 bases from V and 3 bases from J, leaving 18 bases between.

This clonotype was picked up many times. For the CDR3, the DNA is TGTGCCAGCGCCCCCGGGAATTTCGGCTACGAGCAGTACTTC. This sequence encodes CASAPGNFGYEQYF. This chain uses TRBV7-2 with TRBJ2-7; a weak D match, TRBD2 (5 bases). The V gene lost 8 bases and the J gene lost 3 bases, with 17 bases spanning the gap. This CDR3 has 14 amino acids. In germline, CDR1 is SGHTA, CDR2 FQGNSA.

This clonotype was counted at least ten times. The V call is TRBV5-1, the J call TRBJ2-5; D possibly corresponds to TRBD2 (6 bases). This CDR3 comprises 15 residues. V was pared by 4 bases and J by 0 bases, with 13 bases between. Germline loops: CDR1 SGHRS, CDR2 YFSETQ. CDR3 sequence: CASSQPLANQETQYF. The CDR3 bases are TGCGCCAGCAGCCAACCGCTAGCGAACCAAGAGACCCAGTACTTC.

This clonotype was recorded at least ten times. This sequence joins TRBV6-1 and TRBJ1-5, with 8 bases identical to TRBD1. In germline, CDR1 is MNHNS, CDR2 SASEGT. This CDR3 spans 15 amino acids. The V gene end was trimmed by 4 bases and the J gene end by 5 bases; junction bases not matched to a gene: 7. The CDR3 region has the DNA TGTGCCAGCAGTGTCACAGGGGGTACGTATCAGCCCCAGCATTTT. Protein sequence: CASSVTGGTYQPQHF.

This clonotype was counted many times. The chain joins TRBV20-1 to TRBJ2-5, with 13 bases lining up with TRBD2. The CDR3 is 17 amino acids. In germline, CDR1 is DFQATT, CDR2 SNEGSKA (reference sequence). V was clipped by 0 bases and J by 4 bases; unmatched bases: 8. The CDR3 loop is CSARDLVRLAGGETQYF. CDR3 coding DNA: TGCAGTGCTAGAGATTTGGTGCGACTAGCGGGAGGAGAGACCCAGTACTTC.

This clonotype was detected many times. The chain carries TRBV4-3 and TRBJ1-1, with D possibly being TRBD1 (5 bases). Germline assignment: CDR1 LGHNA and CDR2 YSLEER. The CDR3 has 14 amino acids. Trimming pared 4 bases from V and 4 bases from J, leaving 13 bases between. CDR3 sequence reads: CASSREGSGTEAFF. Written as DNA, the CDR3 is TGCGCCAGCAGCCGAGAGGGGTCGGGCACTGAAGCTTTCTTT.

This clonotype was seen at least ten times. V usage is TRBV20-1 and J usage is TRBJ2-7, with TRBD1 matching over 7 bases. The CDR3 consists of 14 residues. With V trimmed by 6 bases and J by 8 bases, 16 bases remained unmatched. In germline, CDR1 is DFQATT, CDR2 SNEGSKA (reference sequence). The CDR3 sequence is CSAGLDRFATKQYF. CDR3 in DNA: TGCAGTGCAGGACTGGACAGGTTCGCTACGAAGCAGTACTTC.

This clonotype has at least ten counts. This chain links TRBV7-9 with TRBJ2-4; D may be TRBD2 (8 bases). V was clipped by 5 bases and J by 6 bases, with 17 bases between them. The germline gives CDR1 SEHNR, CDR2 FQNEAQ (reference sequence). The CDR3 has 15 amino acids. CDR3 residues: CASSLGQSGRNIQYF. CDR3 nucleotide sequence: TGTGCCAGCAGCCTGGGACAGAGCGGGAGAAACATTCAGTACTTC.

This clonotype was observed many times. The rearrangement links TRBV4-3 to TRBJ2-7; D is uncertain. This CDR3 has 13 amino acids. The V gene's germline CDR1 is LGHNA and CDR2 YSLEER. V lost 0 bases and J lost 5, with 8 bases in between. The DNA for the CDR3 is TGCGCCAGCAGCCAAGATGGAAGCGACGAGCAGTACTTC. Translating gives CASSQDGSDEQYF.

This clonotype has more than one count but fewer than ten. CDR3 sequence: CASSNGPLYGYTF. The CDR3 bases are TGTGCCAGCAGTAACGGACCCCTCTATGGCTACACCTTC. This chain links TRBV6-5 with TRBJ1-2; D uncertain. Trimming removed 5 bases at V and 4 bases at J, with 11 bases between. The CDR3 length is 13 residues. In germline, CDR1 is MNHEY, CDR2 SVGAGI.

This clonotype was counted ten times or more. The V call is TRBV20-1, the J call TRBJ2-3, with TRBD2 matching over 14 bases. The CDR3 loop spans 16 amino acids. Germline loops: CDR1 DFQATT, CDR2 SNEGSKA (reference sequence). The V gene end was trimmed by 6 bases and the J gene end by 5 bases; junction bases not matched to a gene: 10. CDR3 nucleotides: TGCAGTGCCCTTCGACTAGCGGGAGGGCCAGGAGATACGCAGTATTTT. As protein: CSALRLAGGPGDTQYF.